Listed below are T cell receptor beta chains from one sample, sequenced in a study of blood T cells in healthy people across ages. From the 5' RACE reads, TCRdb called clonotypes with MiXCR, one entry per CDR3 protein. The sample carries 650,000 to 1,000,000 distinct CDR3 sequences, around 34% recorded once. The specimen sequenced was blood. These receptor sequences come from a man aged 18 to 29 in good health. Both conserved end residues are part of each CDR3. A D gene is named only where the DNA matches it firmly. Size tells how often a clone was seen (once, few, many) or the class of an expanded clone, and some rows leave it out.

cdr3_nt: TGCAGTGCTGGTCCAGGACAGGGGAGTCAGCCCCAGCATTTT; cdr3_aa: CSAGPGQGSQPQHF; v_call: TRBV20-1; clone_size: few; d_call: TRBD1; j_call: TRBJ1-5
cdr3_nt: TGTGCCAGCAGCTTAGTTGCCCCATACGAGCAGTACTTC; cdr3_aa: CASSLVAPYEQYF; v_call: TRBV7-2; clone_size: many; d_call: .; j_call: TRBJ2-7
cdr3_nt: TGTGCCAGCAGTTACGGCAGGAACACTGAAGCTTTCTTT; cdr3_aa: CASSYGRNTEAFF; v_call: TRBV6-5; clone_size: many; d_call: .; j_call: TRBJ1-1
cdr3_nt: TGTGCCAGCAGTGAAGCGGGGCCTTTTAATGAAAAACTGTTTTTT; cdr3_aa: CASSEAGPFNEKLFF; v_call: TRBV2; clone_size: once; d_call: .; j_call: TRBJ1-4
cdr3_nt: TGCGCCAACATCTTGGAATACAGCGGGGAGCTGTTTTTT; cdr3_aa: CANILEYSGELFF; v_call: TRBV5-1; clone_size: .; d_call: .; j_call: TRBJ2-2
cdr3_nt: TGCGCCAGCAGCCAAGCAGGGGGATTTGGCCACCCTAGCACAGATACGCAGTATTTT; cdr3_aa: CASSQAGGFGHPSTDTQYF; v_call: TRBV4-3; clone_size: many; d_call: TRBD1; j_call: TRBJ2-3
cdr3_nt: TGTGCCAGCAAAACGCTAGCGGGGTACCAAGAGACCCAGTACTTC; cdr3_aa: CASKTLAGYQETQYF; v_call: TRBV5-5; clone_size: few; d_call: TRBD2; j_call: TRBJ2-5
cdr3_nt: TGTGCCAGCAGCCAAGTAGTAAGTAACTCCTACAATGTGCAGTACTTC; cdr3_aa: CASSQVVSNSYNVQYF; v_call: TRBV4-2; clone_size: .; d_call: .; j_call: TRBJ2-5
cdr3_nt: TGCAGTGCTAGAGATAGGGACAGGGAAACGAACACTGAAGCTTTCTTT; cdr3_aa: CSARDRDRETNTEAFF; v_call: TRBV20-1; clone_size: few; d_call: TRBD1; j_call: TRBJ1-1
cdr3_nt: TGTGCCAGCAGTAATCCAGGGGGCTGGGGCTACACCTTC; cdr3_aa: CASSNPGGWGYTF; v_call: TRBV6-5; clone_size: .; d_call: TRBD1; j_call: TRBJ1-2
cdr3_nt: TGTGCCTGCAGCGTAGCCGCAGGGAACCACTATGGCTACACCTTC; cdr3_aa: CACSVAAGNHYGYTF; v_call: TRBV9; clone_size: .; d_call: .; j_call: TRBJ1-2
cdr3_nt: TGTGCCATCAATCATTCCGGGACTCAGGATAATTCACCCCTCCACTTT; cdr3_aa: CAINHSGTQDNSPLHF; v_call: TRBV10-3; clone_size: few; d_call: .; j_call: TRBJ1-6
cdr3_nt: TGTGCCAGCAGTTTAGTTCTTCGGGGAACCAAAAACATTCAGTACTTC; cdr3_aa: CASSLVLRGTKNIQYF; v_call: TRBV12-3/TRBV12-4; clone_size: .; d_call: .; j_call: TRBJ2-4
cdr3_nt: TGTGCCAGCAGTTTTGCGGGCCCGAACACTGAAGCTTTCTTT; cdr3_aa: CASSFAGPNTEAFF; v_call: TRBV28; clone_size: few; d_call: .; j_call: TRBJ1-1
cdr3_nt: TGTGCCAGCAGTGCGGACAGGGGTCTGGCTGAAGCTTTCTTT; cdr3_aa: CASSADRGLAEAFF; v_call: TRBV25-1; clone_size: .; d_call: TRBD1; j_call: TRBJ1-1
cdr3_nt: TGCAGCGCCGGACAGGGCGAAGAGACCCAGTACTTC; cdr3_aa: CSAGQGEETQYF; v_call: TRBV29-1; clone_size: few; d_call: TRBD1; j_call: TRBJ2-5
cdr3_nt: TGTGCCAGCAGGAGCGGACCGTACGAGCAGTACTTC; cdr3_aa: CASRSGPYEQYF; v_call: TRBV6-5; clone_size: .; d_call: .; j_call: TRBJ2-7
cdr3_nt: TGTGCCAGCAGCCATGAGGGGGACTGGGGGGGCTACACCTTC; cdr3_aa: CASSHEGDWGGYTF; v_call: TRBV7-2; clone_size: few; d_call: .; j_call: TRBJ1-2
cdr3_nt: TGCGCCAGCAGCTACCCAGGACTACCGTTCGGAGAGACCCAGTACTTC; cdr3_aa: CASSYPGLPFGETQYF; v_call: TRBV7-9; clone_size: .; d_call: .; j_call: TRBJ2-5
cdr3_nt: TGTGCCAGCAGCCGCGAGTTGAACACTGAAGCTTTCTTT; cdr3_aa: CASSRELNTEAFF; v_call: TRBV3-1; clone_size: many; d_call: .; j_call: TRBJ1-1
cdr3_nt: TGCAGCGCCTTACACCCCTACAATGAGCAGTACTTC; cdr3_aa: CSALHPYNEQYF; v_call: TRBV29-1; clone_size: once; d_call: .; j_call: TRBJ2-7
cdr3_nt: TGTGCCAGCAGCGGATACAGGGAGGTCCCCAATTCACCCCTCCACTTT; cdr3_aa: CASSGYREVPNSPLHF; v_call: TRBV7-2; clone_size: few; d_call: .; j_call: TRBJ1-6
cdr3_nt: TGTGCCAGCAGCCCGACTAAAACCGGGGAGCTGTTTTTT; cdr3_aa: CASSPTKTGELFF; v_call: TRBV3-1; clone_size: .; d_call: .; j_call: TRBJ2-2
cdr3_nt: TGTGCCAGCAGAGACCTAGGGGGGAAAAACGCAGATACGCAGTATTTT; cdr3_aa: CASRDLGGKNADTQYF; v_call: TRBV6-1; clone_size: .; d_call: .; j_call: TRBJ2-3
cdr3_nt: TGTGCTAGTGGTTTGGTACTCGGCAAGGGGGGATCTCGGAACACCATATATTTT; cdr3_aa: CASGLVLGKGGSRNTIYF; v_call: TRBV12-5; clone_size: .; d_call: .; j_call: TRBJ1-3
cdr3_nt: TGTGCCATCAGTGAACCGACTAGCGGGGGGGCCGAGCAGTTCTTC; cdr3_aa: CAISEPTSGGAEQFF; v_call: TRBV10-3; clone_size: .; d_call: TRBD2; j_call: TRBJ2-1
cdr3_nt: TGTGCCCGCTCACCTTTGGGGGAGAGCACAGATACGCAGTATTTT; cdr3_aa: CARSPLGESTDTQYF; v_call: TRBV18; clone_size: .; d_call: .; j_call: TRBJ2-3
cdr3_nt: TGTGCCAGCAACGCAGTACGACAGGGGGCCATCCTTTACGGCTACACCTTC; cdr3_aa: CASNAVRQGAILYGYTF; v_call: TRBV21-1; clone_size: .; d_call: .; j_call: TRBJ1-2
cdr3_nt: TGTGCCAGCAGAGGGGACTACGACACTTACACCGGGGAGCTGTTTTTT; cdr3_aa: CASRGDYDTYTGELFF; v_call: TRBV13; clone_size: .; d_call: TRBD2; j_call: TRBJ2-2
cdr3_nt: TGTGCCAGCAGTGAATCCGGGCGTACTAATGAAAAACTGTTTTTT; cdr3_aa: CASSESGRTNEKLFF; v_call: TRBV25-1; clone_size: .; d_call: .; j_call: TRBJ1-4
cdr3_nt: TGCAGCGTGGGGGGGGCAGGCAACGATAACACTGAAGCTTTCTTT; cdr3_aa: CSVGGAGNDNTEAFF; v_call: TRBV29-1; clone_size: .; d_call: .; j_call: TRBJ1-1
cdr3_nt: TGTGCCAGCAGCCCCCTTACAGGGAGCACTGAAGCTTTCTTT; cdr3_aa: CASSPLTGSTEAFF; v_call: TRBV12-3/TRBV12-4; clone_size: .; d_call: .; j_call: TRBJ1-1
cdr3_nt: TGTGCCATCAGTGAGGCAGGGGGCAATCAGCCCCAGCATTTT; cdr3_aa: CAISEAGGNQPQHF; v_call: TRBV10-3; clone_size: .; d_call: .; j_call: TRBJ1-5
cdr3_nt: TGTGCCAGCAGTTACAGGGGTTATAGCAATCAGCCCCAGCATTTT; cdr3_aa: CASSYRGYSNQPQHF; v_call: TRBV27; clone_size: many; d_call: TRBD1; j_call: TRBJ1-5
cdr3_nt: TGTGCCAGCAGTTCCTTGGGGGGGTACGAGCAGTACTTC; cdr3_aa: CASSSLGGYEQYF; v_call: TRBV6-5; clone_size: .; d_call: TRBD2; j_call: TRBJ2-7
cdr3_nt: TGTGCCAGCTCACCAGGGGAGGGTTATAGCAATCAGCCCCAGCATTTT; cdr3_aa: CASSPGEGYSNQPQHF; v_call: TRBV18; clone_size: few; d_call: .; j_call: TRBJ1-5
cdr3_nt: TGTGCCAGCAGCCCCGTCATCTCACCCCCCCACTTT; cdr3_aa: CASSPVISPPHF; v_call: TRBV7-9; clone_size: once; d_call: .; j_call: TRBJ1-6
cdr3_nt: TGTGCCAGCAGCCCACAGGGGACAGCCAATGGCTACACCTTC; cdr3_aa: CASSPQGTANGYTF; v_call: TRBV3-1; clone_size: .; d_call: TRBD1; j_call: TRBJ1-2
cdr3_nt: TGTGCCTCCTCGGGGAAACCGAACACTGAAGCTTTCTTT; cdr3_aa: CASSGKPNTEAFF; v_call: TRBV19; clone_size: .; d_call: .; j_call: TRBJ1-1
cdr3_nt: TGTGCCAGCAGGGCCAGGGGGGAAGGCACCGGGGAGCTGTTTTTT; cdr3_aa: CASRARGEGTGELFF; v_call: TRBV12-3/TRBV12-4; clone_size: .; d_call: .; j_call: TRBJ2-2
cdr3_nt: TGTGCCAGCAGCGAGTGGACAGGGGAGGTCACTGAAGCTTTCTTT; cdr3_aa: CASSEWTGEVTEAFF; v_call: TRBV9; clone_size: .; d_call: TRBD1; j_call: TRBJ1-1
cdr3_nt: TGCGCCAGCAGCCTGGGGCCGGGGGGAGTGGAATCTAACTATGGCTACACCTTC; cdr3_aa: CASSLGPGGVESNYGYTF; v_call: TRBV4-3; clone_size: many; d_call: .; j_call: TRBJ1-2
cdr3_nt: TGTGCCAGCAGCAAGGGACAGGGGGCTAGAGACGAGCGGTACTTC; cdr3_aa: CASSKGQGARDERYF; v_call: TRBV7-9; clone_size: .; d_call: TRBD1; j_call: TRBJ2-7
cdr3_nt: TGCAGCGTTGAGGGGGACAGGATATACGAGCAGTTCTTC; cdr3_aa: CSVEGDRIYEQFF; v_call: TRBV29-1; clone_size: few; d_call: TRBD1; j_call: TRBJ2-1
cdr3_nt: TGCGCCAGCAGCCAGGAGCGAGGAAACACCATATATTTT; cdr3_aa: CASSQERGNTIYF; v_call: TRBV4-3; clone_size: .; d_call: .; j_call: TRBJ1-3
cdr3_nt: TGTGCCAGCAGTGAAGCAGGACACCAGAATCAGCCCCAGCATTTT; cdr3_aa: CASSEAGHQNQPQHF; v_call: TRBV2; clone_size: .; d_call: .; j_call: TRBJ1-5
cdr3_nt: TGTGCCTGGAGTCTCCCCCGGGACAGGGGGCCTACTAATGAAAAACTGTTTTTT; cdr3_aa: CAWSLPRDRGPTNEKLFF; v_call: TRBV30; clone_size: few; d_call: TRBD1; j_call: TRBJ1-4
cdr3_nt: TGCGCCAGCAGCCATGATAGGGGGGTCTCCTACAATGAGCAGTTCTTC; cdr3_aa: CASSHDRGVSYNEQFF; v_call: TRBV4-1; clone_size: .; d_call: .; j_call: TRBJ2-1
cdr3_nt: TGTGCCAGCCTCAGGGGCCTTAGCACAGATACGCAGTATTTT; cdr3_aa: CASLRGLSTDTQYF; v_call: TRBV2; clone_size: .; d_call: .; j_call: TRBJ2-3
cdr3_nt: TGTGCCAGCAGTTCCGCCAGGGTCCCTCAAGAGACCCAGTACTTC; cdr3_aa: CASSSARVPQETQYF; v_call: TRBV28; clone_size: .; d_call: .; j_call: TRBJ2-5
cdr3_nt: TGTGCCAGCAGTTTATTACGGACAGGGGAGGGGAACGAGCAGTACTTC; cdr3_aa: CASSLLRTGEGNEQYF; v_call: TRBV27; clone_size: .; d_call: TRBD1; j_call: TRBJ2-7
cdr3_nt: TGTGCCACCAGCAGGGAAACAAGAGATACGCAGTATTTT; cdr3_aa: CATSRETRDTQYF; v_call: TRBV15; clone_size: few; d_call: .; j_call: TRBJ2-3
cdr3_nt: TGCAGTGCCAAAAATAGCAAGTCCCGGGACAGGGTGAGGGATGGCTACACCTTC; cdr3_aa: CSAKNSKSRDRVRDGYTF; v_call: TRBV20-1; clone_size: few; d_call: TRBD1; j_call: TRBJ1-2
cdr3_nt: TGCAGTGCTAGGGTGGGAGTCAGGGAAAAACTGTTTTTT; cdr3_aa: CSARVGVREKLFF; v_call: TRBV20-1; clone_size: .; d_call: .; j_call: TRBJ1-4